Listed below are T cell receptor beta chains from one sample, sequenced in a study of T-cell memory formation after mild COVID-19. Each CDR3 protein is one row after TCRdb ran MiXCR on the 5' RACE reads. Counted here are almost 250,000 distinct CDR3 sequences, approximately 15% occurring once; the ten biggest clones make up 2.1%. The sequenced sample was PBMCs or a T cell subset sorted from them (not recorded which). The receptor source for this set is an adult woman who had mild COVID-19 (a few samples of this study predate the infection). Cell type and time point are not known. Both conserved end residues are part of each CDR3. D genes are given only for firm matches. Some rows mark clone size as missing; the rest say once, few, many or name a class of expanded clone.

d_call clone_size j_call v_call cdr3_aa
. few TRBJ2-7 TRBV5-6 CASSLGDYEQYF
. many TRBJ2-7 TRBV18 CASSPLPYEQYF
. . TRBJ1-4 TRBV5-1 CASSFEGGFGEKLFF
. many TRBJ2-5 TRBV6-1 CASRLETQYF
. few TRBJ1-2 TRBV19 CASSGRDYGYTF
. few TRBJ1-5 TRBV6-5 CASSYTSDQPQHF
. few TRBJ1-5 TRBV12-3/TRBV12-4 CASSSGARGSNQPQHF
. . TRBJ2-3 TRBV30 CAWSGGPQSWRADTQYF
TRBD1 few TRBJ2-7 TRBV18 CASSQPGQGAEYF
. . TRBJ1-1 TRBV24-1 CATSGSTGGAFF
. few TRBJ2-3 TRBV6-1 CASSSIGAVVSTDTQYF
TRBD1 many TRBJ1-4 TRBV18 CASSPRQGANEKLFF
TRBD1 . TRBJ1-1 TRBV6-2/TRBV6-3 CASSFRDRGTEAFF
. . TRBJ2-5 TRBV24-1 CATSDPTPEETQYF
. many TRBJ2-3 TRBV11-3 CASSSGLTPTDTQYF
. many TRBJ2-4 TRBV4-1 CASSQDGDLAKNIQYF
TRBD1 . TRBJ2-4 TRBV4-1 CASSRTGGGLAKNIQYF
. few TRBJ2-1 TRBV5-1 CASSLVPRGGNNEQFF
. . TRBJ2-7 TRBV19 CASSQAGTSTYEQYF
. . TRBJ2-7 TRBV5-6 CASSLSPGTHYEQYF
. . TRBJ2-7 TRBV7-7 CASTKQGHSYEQYF
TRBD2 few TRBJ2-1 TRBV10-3 CAISGTGLPPPFF
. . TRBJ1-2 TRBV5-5 CASSLAGRSGYTF
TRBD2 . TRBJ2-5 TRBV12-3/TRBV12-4 CASSLGLAGVKGETQYF
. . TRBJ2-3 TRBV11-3 CASSLELARSDTQYF
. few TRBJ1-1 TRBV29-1 CSGIDSRAFF
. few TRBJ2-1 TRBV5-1 CASSAGVGQGQFF
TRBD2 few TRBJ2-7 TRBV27 CASSPQGGLAGYEQYF
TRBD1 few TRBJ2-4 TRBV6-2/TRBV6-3 CASSRGQAPGNIQYF
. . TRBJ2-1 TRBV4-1 CASSHAKYLLLLWKQFF